The 8 T cell receptor beta chains in this list originate from one sample, sequenced in a study of blood T cell repertoires in COVID-19. Generated by immunoSEQ multiplex PCR, the TCRdb table keeps only in-frame clones and is missing some. The repertoire holds roughly 250,000 clones, with more than 75% as singletons. Material for sequencing was peripheral blood. These receptors were taken from a woman in her fifties or sixties with active or convalescent COVID-19.

As regards this clone: A far larger clone is just one base off, so this is likely a read error. The V and J genes are TRBV27 and TRBJ1-1, with D maybe TRBD1 (6 bases). Trimming pared 2 bases from V and 6 bases from J, leaving 13 bases between. The CDR3 runs to 14 residues. Germline assignment: CDR1 MNHEY and CDR2 SMNVEV (reference sequence). In DNA, the CDR3 is TGTGCCAGCAGTTTAAGGCAGGGGCCATCTGAAGCTTTCTTT. Translating it yields CASSLRQGPSEAFF.

The gene calls are TRBV10-2 and TRBJ1-5; D not certain. The CDR3 extends over 15 amino acids. Looked up from germline, CDR1 is WSHSY and CDR2 is SAAADI. Trimming stripped 10 bases from V and 0 bases from J, with 16 bases between. The CDR3 sequence is CATRLGGSSNQPQHF. CDR3 DNA: TGCGCCACCCGACTGGGAGGATCTAGCAATCAGCCCCAGCATTTT.

The V call is TRBV5-5, the J call TRBJ1-1; D gene uncertain. The germline V and J ends were trimmed by 1 base and 0 bases, with 7 bases remaining between them. The germline CDR1 and CDR2 sequences are SGHKS and YYEKEE (reference sequence). The CDR3 runs to 14 residues. The CDR3 nucleotides are TGTGCCAGCAGCTTGAACAGTATGAACACTGAAGCTTTCTTT. Protein product: CASSLNSMNTEAFF.

The V and J genes are TRBV5-8 and TRBJ1-5; 9 nucleotides match TRBD1. Germline CDR1 reads SGHTS; CDR2 reads YDEGEE. The CDR3 covers 17 residues. V gave up 0 bases and J gave up 0 bases; unmatched junction bases: 4. The CDR3 protein is CASSLDQDRGSNQPQHF. Here the CDR3 DNA reads TGTGCCAGCAGCTTGGACCAGGACAGGGGTAGCAATCAGCCCCAGCATTTT.

This clone turned up a few times. The J gene is TRBJ1-5, the V gene TRBV7-9; TRBD1 agrees at 8 bases. The CDR3 has 15 residues. Germline lookup yields CDR1 SEHNR and CDR2 FQNEAQ (reference sequence). Unmatched junction bases numbered 5, after V lost 4 bases and J lost 3 bases. CDR3 protein: CASSSGTGPNQPQHF. As DNA, the CDR3 is TGTGCCAGCAGCTCCGGGACAGGTCCCAATCAGCCCCAGCATTTT.

Only one count was recorded for this clone. The gene calls are TRBV6-2 or TRBV6-3 and TRBJ2-7; TRBD2 aligns across 10 bases. Trimming at V came to 4 bases and at J to 5 bases, leaving 11 bases not matched to a gene. The CDR3 length is 16 residues. CDR1 and CDR2 from the germline V gene are MNHEY and SVGEGT. The CDR3 spells CASSSEQLAGYDEQYF. The CDR3 DNA sequence: TGTGCCAGCAGTTCCGAACAACTAGCGGGGTACGACGAGCAGTACTTC.

This chain connects TRBV6-2 or TRBV6-3 to TRBJ2-5; D may be TRBD2 (5 bases). The germline gives CDR1 MNHEY, CDR2 SVGEGT. V gave up 4 bases and J gave up 4 bases, with 19 bases separating them. The CDR3 length is 16 residues. The CDR3 sequence: CASSSRGIQTGETQYF. Written as DNA, the CDR3 is TGTGCCAGCAGTTCCAGAGGGATCCAAACGGGAGAGACCCAGTACTTC.

The chain joins TRBV3-1 (or the pseudogene TRBV3-2) to TRBJ1-4; D is uncertain. Per the germline V gene, CDR1 is LGHDT and CDR2 is YNNKEL (reference sequence). V was pared by 3 bases and J by 1 base, with 6 bases between. The CDR3 loop spans 14 amino acids. The CDR3 loop reads CASSHGRTNEKLFF. The DNA for the CDR3 is TGTGCCAGCAGCCATGGGAGAACTAATGAAAAACTGTTTTTT.